This T cell receptor beta chain is drawn from a study of CD8 T cells in Susac syndrome. This CDR3 has 14 residues. In germline, CDR1 is MGHRA, CDR2 YSYEKL. V lost 3 bases to trimming and J lost 1 base, with 10 bases between them. Sequencing of TCR beta covered CD8+ and CD4+ T cells obtained from blood. Relapsing-remitting disease, either stable or active, was present in the treatment-naive patients who were the multiple sclerosis controls. Purification of the CD8+ and CD4+ T cells relied on negative isolation, and TEMRA cells underwent FACS enrichment. Random hexamers were used to reverse transcribe about 0.45 to 1 ug of RNA. Amplification of the TCR beta CDR3 was carried out by immunoSEQ multiplex PCR, which spanned a total of 54 Vbeta and 13 Jbeta segments. A single record per CDR3 protein comes from TCRdb applying MiXCR to the immunoSEQ multiplex PCR reads. The data hold approximately 140,000 distinct CDR3 sequences, with 90% to 95% observed a single time.

The receptor was isolated from a human donor with multiple sclerosis. This chain connects TRBV4-1 to TRBJ2-7, with D tentatively TRBD1 (6 bases). The sample taken for sequencing was CD4+ T cells from PBMCs. CDR3 protein: CASSHRTASYEQYF. In nucleotides, the CDR3 is TGCGCCAGCAGCCATCGGACAGCGTCCTACGAGCAGTACTTC.